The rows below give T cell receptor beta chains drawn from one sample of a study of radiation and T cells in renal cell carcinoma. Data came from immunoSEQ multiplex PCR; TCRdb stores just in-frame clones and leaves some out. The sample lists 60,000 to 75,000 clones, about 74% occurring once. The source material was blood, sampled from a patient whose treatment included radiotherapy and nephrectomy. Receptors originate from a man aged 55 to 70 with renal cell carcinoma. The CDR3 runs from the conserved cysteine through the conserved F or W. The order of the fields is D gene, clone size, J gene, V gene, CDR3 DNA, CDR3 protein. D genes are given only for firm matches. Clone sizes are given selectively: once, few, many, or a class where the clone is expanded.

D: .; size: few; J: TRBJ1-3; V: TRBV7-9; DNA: TGTGCCAGCAGCTTAATTCGGGCACAAGGGAACACCATATATTTT; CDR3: CASSLIRAQGNTIYF
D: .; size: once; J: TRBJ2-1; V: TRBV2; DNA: TGTGCCAGCAGTCGACGGATTTACAATGAGCAGTTCTTC; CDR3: CASSRRIYNEQFF
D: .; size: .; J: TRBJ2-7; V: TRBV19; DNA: TGTGCCAGTAGTATCTCTCGGATCGGAGGATCGTACGAGCAGTACTTC; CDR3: CASSISRIGGSYEQYF
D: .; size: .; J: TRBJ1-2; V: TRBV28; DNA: TGTGCCAGCAGTTTAATTCGTGCGTCCGGCATTCGAGGCTACACCTTC; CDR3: CASSLIRASGIRGYTF
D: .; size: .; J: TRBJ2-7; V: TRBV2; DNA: TGTGCCAGCAGTGAATTTCCGGAGCAGTACTTC; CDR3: CASSEFPEQYF
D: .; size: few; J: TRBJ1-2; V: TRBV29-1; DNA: TGCAGCGTCCAGACAGGAAACTATGGCTACACCTTC; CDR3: CSVQTGNYGYTF
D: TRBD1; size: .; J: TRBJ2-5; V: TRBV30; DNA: TGTGCCTGGAGTGTAACAGGGGGTAGGTGGCAAGAGACCCAGTACTTC; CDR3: CAWSVTGGRWQETQYF
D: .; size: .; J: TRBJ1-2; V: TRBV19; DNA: TGTGCCAGTAGTATAGATGGGCGGGGAGACTATGGCTACACCTTC; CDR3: CASSIDGRGDYGYTF
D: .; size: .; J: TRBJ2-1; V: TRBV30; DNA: TGTGCCTGGAGTGGTTACAATGAGCAGTTCTTC; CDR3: CAWSGYNEQFF
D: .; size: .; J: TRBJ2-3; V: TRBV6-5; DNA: TGTGCCAGCAGTTACGGGGTACTTAGGGATACGCAGTATTTT; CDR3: CASSYGVLRDTQYF
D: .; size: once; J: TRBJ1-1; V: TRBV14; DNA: TGTGCCAGCAGCCAGGTGACTGAAGCTTTCTTT; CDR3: CASSQVTEAFF
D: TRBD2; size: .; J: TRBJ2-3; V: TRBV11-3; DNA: TGTGCCAGCAGCTTAGGCGCTAGCGGGGGCACAGATACGCAGTATTTT; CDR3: CASSLGASGGTDTQYF
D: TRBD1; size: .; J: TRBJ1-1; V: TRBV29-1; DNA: TGCAGCGTTGGCCGGGACAGGGCAAGGGAATGGGTCACTGAAGCTTTCTTT; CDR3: CSVGRDRAREWVTEAFF
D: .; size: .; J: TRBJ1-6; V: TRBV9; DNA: TGTGCCAGCAGCGGGCACGGGGGACAAAATTCACCCCTCCACTTT; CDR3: CASSGHGGQNSPLHF
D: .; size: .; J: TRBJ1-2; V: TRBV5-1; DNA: TGCGCCAGCAGCTTGGGGTGGGCTAACTATGGCTACACCTTC; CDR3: CASSLGWANYGYTF
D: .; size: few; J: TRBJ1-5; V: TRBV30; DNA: TGTGCCTGGAGTGCGGGAATCCCAGGGCAGCCCCAGCATTTT; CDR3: CAWSAGIPGQPQHF
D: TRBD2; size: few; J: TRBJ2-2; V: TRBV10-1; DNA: TGCGCCAGAGAGGCTCCAGCGGGGGGGGCGGCGGACACCGGGGAGCTGTTTTTT; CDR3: CAREAPAGGAADTGELFF
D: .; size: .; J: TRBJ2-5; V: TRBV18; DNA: TGTGCCAGCTCACCACCGACGGGGGCCTGGCAAGAGACCCAGTACTTC; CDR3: CASSPPTGAWQETQYF
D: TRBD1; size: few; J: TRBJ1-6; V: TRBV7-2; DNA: TGTGCCAGCAGCTTAGATACGGGACAGGGGAATTCACCCCTCCACTTT; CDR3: CASSLDTGQGNSPLHF
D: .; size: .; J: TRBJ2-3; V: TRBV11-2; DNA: TGTGCCAGCAGCTTGGGACTGTTTACGCAGTATTTT; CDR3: CASSLGLFTQYF
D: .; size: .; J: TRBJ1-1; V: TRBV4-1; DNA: TGCGCCAGCAGCCAAGATGAAAACCAACAAGCTTTCTTT; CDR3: CASSQDENQQAFF
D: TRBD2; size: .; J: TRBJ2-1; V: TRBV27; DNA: TGTGCCAGCAGGCCGGGACTAGCGGTGGAGAATGAGCAGTTCTTC; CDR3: CASRPGLAVENEQFF
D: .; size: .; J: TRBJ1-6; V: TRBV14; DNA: TGTGCCAGCAGCTCCGTGACAGTCTATAATTCACCCCTCCACTTT; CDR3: CASSSVTVYNSPLHF
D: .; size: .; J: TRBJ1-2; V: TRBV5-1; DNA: TGCGCCAGCAGCCCAGGGGACCAAGTGAGCTATGGCTACACCTTC; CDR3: CASSPGDQVSYGYTF
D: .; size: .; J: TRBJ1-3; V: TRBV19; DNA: TGTGCCAGTAGTTCAACAGGGAACTCTGGAAACACCATATATTTT; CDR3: CASSSTGNSGNTIYF
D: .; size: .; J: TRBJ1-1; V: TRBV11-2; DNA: TGTGCCAGCAGCTCTGGGCCGAACACTGAAGCTTTCTTT; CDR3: CASSSGPNTEAFF
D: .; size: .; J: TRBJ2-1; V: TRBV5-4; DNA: TGTGCCAGCAGCTTGGGCCTGGACTCCTACAATGAGCAGTTCTTC; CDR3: CASSLGLDSYNEQFF